A single sample gave rise to the 7 T cell receptor beta chains below, sequenced in a study of T cells after posttransplantation cyclophosphamide. Profiled with immunoSEQ multiplex PCR; TCRdb holds only in-frame clones, not every one. The sample gives over 20,000 clones, 80% to 90% of which show up once; less than 2.5% is in the top ten. Controls had myeloablative marrow grafts with methotrexate and calcineurin inhibitor, sampled at 1 year. Sequenced here: PBMCs, sampled about 400 days after allogeneic stem cell transplant with calcineurin inhibitor and methotrexate. The source is a female patient in her 30s who received an allogeneic stem cell transplant from an unrelated donor, was CMV-positive, and had acute and chronic GVHD. These T cells may partly come from the graft donor.

This chain uses TRBV7-3 with TRBJ2-3, with D possibly TRBD2 on 5 matching bases. The CDR3 runs 13 residues. The germline CDR1 and CDR2 sequences are SGHTA and FQGTGA. Trimming took 3 bases from V and 5 from J, leaving 9 bases between them. CDR3 sequence (DNA): TGTGCCAGCAGCTTGACTATCTTAGATACGCAGTATTTT. It specifies CASSLTILDTQYF.

V and J are TRBV6-5 and TRBJ1-2; 10 bases agree with TRBD1. This CDR3 is built from 14 residues. V dropped 6 bases and J dropped 5; count of bases not matched to a gene: 6. Per the germline V gene, CDR1 is MNHEY and CDR2 is SVGAGI. The CDR3 coding sequence is TGTGCCAGCAGCACCGCGGGACAGGGGTATGGCTACACCTTC. Translation: CASSTAGQGYGYTF.

The chain has TRBV28 and TRBJ1-1; 8 bases line up with TRBD1. The trim removed 10 bases at V and 10 bases at J, leaving 8 bases unmatched. The CDR3 extends over 11 amino acids. Germline-derived CDR1 and CDR2 are MDHEN and SYDVKM. The CDR3: CATRLDRGAFF. The CDR3, as DNA: TGTGCCACCCGCTTAGACAGGGGAGCTTTCTTT.

Of note for this clone: The conserved phenylalanine or tryptophan is not found at the CDR3 terminus, so this likely reflects a read error. No DNA is shown, since the ends of the CDR3 on it are uncertain; the CDR3 is the one TCRdb lists. The chain uses TRBV5-5 and TRBJ2-7; the table's D call, TRBD1, has no DNA check behind it. The CDR3 has 8 amino acids, counting both end residues. CDR1 and CDR2 (germline): SGHKS, YYEKEE (reference sequence). This CDR3 is CASSSTGL.

The rearrangement uses TRBV5-6 and TRBJ2-2, with 9 bases aligning to TRBD1. This CDR3 region has 14 residues. V dropped 4 bases and J dropped 7; count of bases not matched to a gene: 5. The germline gives CDR1 SGHDT, CDR2 YYEEEE. CDR3 sequence reads: CASSPGTGLGELFF. The CDR3, as DNA: TGTGCCAGCAGCCCAGGGACAGGGCTCGGGGAGCTGTTTTTT.

The V gene is TRBV30, the J gene TRBJ2-7; no clear D. The CDR3 contains 13 residues. Deletions cut 1 base from V and 2 bases from J, with 9 bases between. Germline CDR1 and CDR2: GTSNPN and SVGIG (reference sequence). The CDR3 protein is CAWSGWQAYEQYF. The CDR3 DNA reads TGTGCCTGGAGTGGTTGGCAGGCCTACGAGCAGTACTTC.

The CDR3 loop reads CASSPDRPYGYTF. In DNA form, the CDR3 reads TGTGCCAGCAGTCCAGACAGGCCTTATGGCTACACCTTC. This chain uses TRBV6-6 with TRBJ1-2; maybe TRBD1 (6 bases). The CDR3 length is 13 residues. Trimming took 5 bases from V and 5 from J, leaving 12 bases between them. Germline CDR1 is MNHNY and CDR2 is SVGAGI (reference sequence).